This T cell receptor (beta chain) was recorded in a study of blood T cell repertoires in COVID-19 (TCRdb year 2020). At the level of the whole study: Collaborator samples came from the United States, Italy and Spain and covered acute and convalescent phases of COVID-19. Where HLA class I and class II types were available, the types were taken from metadata supplied by the sample provider, not from assay-based typing. The prospective study material was composed of cDNA or gDNA derived from T cells, B-cell-depleted T cells, or PBMCs. Samples came from the ongoing ImmuneRACE study (first 160 participants) plus 1,254 subjects from 6 global collaborators. The sample metadata nearly always contained a de-identified subject ID, COVID-19 status, age in years and sex. The repertoires were released in a freely available public database meant as a resource for research on the immune response to SARS-CoV-2. Deeply sampled blood TCRbeta repertoires from subjects exposed to, actively infected with, or recovered from COVID-19 were included in the dataset. Study-wide findings and limitations: The quantity of clinical and demographic metadata differed by source and by participant and was supplied without curation.

Concerning this clone itself: There is no known antigen for this receptor. Base qualities are not at hand, and no much larger clone is one base apart.

The immunoSEQ Assay, a bias-controlled multiplex PCR, was used to amplify TCRbeta CDR3 regions from genomic DNA. The original pipeline was this. The number of nucleated cells in each sample was estimated from the amplification of reference gene primers within the assay. Sequence reads were collapsed and filtered to measure the absolute abundance of every unique TCRbeta CDR3 rearrangement. For each sample, productive Simpson clonality was calculated as the square root of Simpson's diversity index across productive rearrangements. TCRdb limited this immuneACCESS table to in-frame rearrangements with V and J called. A share of clones is missing; checked studies link under half to unresolved V genes, and the rest is unexplained. V, J and clone size were drawn from that table, and D and trimming were deduced from the DNA. Present in this sample are around 200,000 clones, roughly 85% of which were seen just once. The ten largest clones represent less than 15% of the sample.

Another Seattle source contributed samples from volunteer blood donors who had recovered from COVID-19. Whole blood was collected in K2EDTA tubes by collaborating institutions according to the institutions' own protocols. For TCRbeta analysis, collaborators shipped samples as frozen whole blood, isolated PBMCs, or DNA extracted from either of those sample types. Unmatched junction bases come to 10, with V trimmed by 3 bases and J by 3 bases. Sequences LNHDA (CDR1) and SQIVND (CDR2) are obtained from the germline V gene (reference sequence). Spanning cysteine to phenylalanine, the CDR3 consists of 17 amino acids. This entry keeps only the CDR3 DNA: 51 bases, framed from base 1.

The source material was peripheral blood. This clonotype originated in a woman between 18 and 29 years old who had recovered from COVID-19. The V gene is TRBV19 and the J gene is TRBJ2-3; TRBD2 agrees with 9 junctional bases. CDR3 protein: CASSMSLWTSATDTQYF. The DNA reads as follows: TGTGCCAGTAGTATGTCATTATGGACTAGCGCGACAGATACGCAGTATTTT. With the portions outside the CDR3 filled from the reference TRBV19 and TRBJ2-3 genes, the complete variable region becomes DGGITQSPKYLFRKEGQNVTLSCEQNLNHDAMYWYRQDPGQGLRLIYYSQIVNDFQKGDIAEGYSVSREKKESFPLTVTSAQKNPTAFYLCASSMSLWTSATDTQYFGPGTRLTVL.